This TCR beta chain was retrieved from a study of T cells in narcolepsy. Points on this clone: What it recognizes is unknown. Compared with germline, one end of the junction differs, possibly owing to a read error. In the same sample, other DNA sequences code for this CDR3.

Whole-study findings and limits: Autoreactive clonotypes reportedly recurred in blood of same and different patients, not controls.

Method: immunoSEQ multiplex PCR; TCRdb's copy keeps in-frame clones and lacks some. The profile shows about 35,000 clones, 75% to 90% of them singletons. Germline V CDR1 and CDR2: SGHNT, YYREEE (reference sequence). The CDR3 consists of 15 residues. The chain employs TRBV5-4 and TRBJ2-7; 12 bases align to TRBD1. The sequencing input was memory (CD45RA-) CD4+ T cells from blood. This receptor was taken from a human donor in good health. The CDR3 region is CASTQGQGAISEQYF. The CDR3 nucleotides are TGTGCCAGCACCCAGGGACAGGGGGCCATCTCCGAGCAGTACTTT.